This is a list of T cell receptor beta chains from one sample in a study of Ad26.COV2.S vaccination and SARS-CoV-2 variants. The method was immunoSEQ multiplex PCR; TCRdb's version includes in-frame clones alone and lacks a portion of them. Of roughly 400,000 clones in the sample, approximately 90% are singletons; the top ten hold more than 1.5%. This sample comprised peripheral blood, obtained in a trial of Ad26.COV2.S vaccine versus placebo. Every receptor here comes from a person between 18 and 60 years old who received the Ad26.COV2.S COVID-19 vaccine or a placebo. Both conserved end residues are part of each CDR3.

TRBV5-1	TRBJ2-7	CASGQAPLYEQYF
TRBV10-2	TRBJ2-3	CASRGTSGTDTQYF
TRBV7-9	TRBJ1-5	CASSRLSGQPQHF
TRBV4-1	TRBJ1-2	CASSQLPDRNGYTF
TRBV13	TRBJ2-7	CASSWGQGEQYF
TRBV3-1/TRBV3-2	TRBJ2-7	CASSQVGYEQYF
TRBV28	TRBJ2-7	CASSSQHRDSKTYEQYF
TRBV6-2/TRBV6-3	TRBJ2-1	CASSYPTSGGSGEQFF
TRBV27	TRBJ1-3	CASSDLGANTIYF
TRBV7-9	TRBJ2-7	CASSLVGDSSYEQYF
TRBV28	TRBJ2-7	CASSLVGGWDEQYF
TRBV21-1	TRBJ2-7	CASSNGPQSYEQYF
TRBV19	TRBJ2-1	CASMTGGTTYNEQFF
TRBV7-9	TRBJ2-1	CASDTDRGNEQFF
TRBV5-4	TRBJ1-1	CASSFRGGNTEAFF
TRBV11-2	TRBJ1-2	CASSSGLQGVGYGYTF
TRBV11-2	TRBJ1-6	CASRPGLNNSPLHF
TRBV7-2	TRBJ2-7	CASSSNYEQYF
TRBV6-5	TRBJ2-3	CATWGEGRTDTQYF
TRBV12-3/TRBV12-4	TRBJ2-7	CASSLIDTYEQYF
TRBV19	TRBJ1-3	CATLIKGQRSGNTIYF
TRBV7-2	TRBJ2-7	CASSLWLGGPYEQYF
TRBV12-3/TRBV12-4	TRBJ1-2	CASSFGGLGYTF
TRBV11-3	TRBJ2-3	CASSSGTTSGLSTDTQYF
TRBV10-1	TRBJ2-2	CASEGPNTGELFF
TRBV28	TRBJ1-1	CASSFSGQSTTEAFF
TRBV18	TRBJ1-1	CASSPFGGQGGTEAFF
TRBV7-9	TRBJ2-2	CASKGLGPTGELFF
TRBV6-5	TRBJ2-2	CASSYADTGELFF
TRBV7-9	TRBJ2-7	CASSLAGGMTHYEQYF
TRBV19	TRBJ1-4	CASSILQGDEKLFF
TRBV6-5	TRBJ1-2	CASSKGGRANYGYTF
TRBV5-6	TRBJ1-1	CASSLYRGAGTEAFF
TRBV2	TRBJ2-3	CASRTSSDTQYF
TRBV7-8	TRBJ2-3	CASSFGTGQSDTQYF
TRBV18	TRBJ2-1	CASSPLSGNNEQFF
TRBV18	TRBJ2-4	CASSLGTENIQYF
TRBV5-1	TRBJ2-1	CASSLGLAVNYNEQFF
TRBV11-2	TRBJ2-3	CASSLTTDTAGTDTQYF
TRBV6-5	TRBJ2-3	CASVFLADSTDTQYF
TRBV4-3	TRBJ2-3	CASSQGDSTDTQYF
TRBV14	TRBJ1-2	CARIHIHYGYTF
TRBV5-4	TRBJ2-3	CASSFRLAGGTDTQYF
TRBV2	TRBJ2-1	CASKSGGGPLEQFF
TRBV5-1	TRBJ2-7	CASSLIQGINEQYF
TRBV5-8	TRBJ2-7	CASSLVGTSAHEQYF
TRBV3-1/TRBV3-2	TRBJ2-1	CASSQDLGLRGGLEEQFF
TRBV28	TRBJ1-1	CASSWPRTGGKMNTEAFF
TRBV7-8	TRBJ1-5	CASSLGMEGRQPQHF
TRBV7-8	TRBJ1-2	CASSLYGGNGYTF
TRBV6-6	TRBJ1-1	CASSSRVSNTEAFF
TRBV6-1	TRBJ1-5	CASSDPTEINQPQHF
TRBV3-1/TRBV3-2	TRBJ2-3	CASSQWIGVTVLGDTQYF
TRBV5-8	TRBJ1-5	CASSPDRVFGNQPQHF
TRBV5-1	TRBJ1-2	CASSLYLQGTDGYTF
TRBV19	TRBJ2-2	CASRTLAGGLAGELFF
TRBV3-1/TRBV3-2	TRBJ1-2	CASSQDLRAINYGYTF
TRBV12-3/TRBV12-4	TRBJ1-1	CASSRVGNTEAFF